These T cell receptor beta chains were read from a single sample in a study of T-cell memory formation after mild COVID-19. Each CDR3 protein is one row after TCRdb ran MiXCR on the 5' RACE reads. The sample lists 200,000 or so distinct CDR3 sequences, over 9.5% occurring once. Sequenced: PBMCs or a T cell subset sorted from them (not recorded which). Every receptor here comes from a man between 18 and 29 years old who had mild COVID-19 (a few samples of this study predate the infection). Cell type and time point are not known. Both conserved end residues are part of each CDR3. A D gene is named only where the DNA matches it firmly. Some rows have no size entry. The others give once, few or many, or a class for an expanded clone.

cdr3_nt: TGTGCCAGCAGCTTAGACCAGCGGGGTATCGATGAGCAGTTCTTC; cdr3_aa: CASSLDQRGIDEQFF; j_call: TRBJ2-1; d_call: TRBD2; clone_size: few; v_call: TRBV7-8
cdr3_nt: TGTGCCAGCAGCTTAAAGGGGGCGTCCCAGGCTTTCTTT; cdr3_aa: CASSLKGASQAFF; j_call: TRBJ1-1; d_call: TRBD1; clone_size: NA; v_call: TRBV5-6
cdr3_nt: TGCGCCAGCAGCTTGACCCGGGACAATTATGGCTACACCTTC; cdr3_aa: CASSLTRDNYGYTF; j_call: TRBJ1-2; d_call: NA; clone_size: few; v_call: TRBV5-1
cdr3_nt: TGTGCCAGCAGAATTTTCACAGGGGACAATGAGCAGTTCTTC; cdr3_aa: CASRIFTGDNEQFF; j_call: TRBJ2-1; d_call: TRBD1; clone_size: few; v_call: TRBV5-5
cdr3_nt: TGTGCCAGCAGTTTAAGGCCAGGGGAGGGCAATCAGCCCCAGCATTTT; cdr3_aa: CASSLRPGEGNQPQHF; j_call: TRBJ1-5; d_call: NA; clone_size: NA; v_call: TRBV27
cdr3_nt: TGTGCCAGCAGCCAAAACTATGTCGGCGGCTACACCTTC; cdr3_aa: CASSQNYVGGYTF; j_call: TRBJ1-2; d_call: NA; clone_size: NA; v_call: TRBV3-1
cdr3_nt: TGTGCCAGCAGTTTAAGGGACAGGGGTTTCGGAGCTTTCTTT; cdr3_aa: CASSLRDRGFGAFF; j_call: TRBJ1-1; d_call: TRBD1; clone_size: few; v_call: TRBV27
cdr3_nt: TGTGCCAGCAGCTCCTGGGGGTCAAATACGCAGTATTTT; cdr3_aa: CASSSWGSNTQYF; j_call: TRBJ2-3; d_call: NA; clone_size: many; v_call: TRBV7-2
cdr3_nt: TGTGCCAGCAGTAAGGACAGGGCTTTGGAGACCCAGTACTTC; cdr3_aa: CASSKDRALETQYF; j_call: TRBJ2-5; d_call: TRBD1; clone_size: NA; v_call: TRBV6-2/TRBV6-3
cdr3_nt: TGTGCTAGTAGAATAAGTGGGGAGCAGTACTTC; cdr3_aa: CASRISGEQYF; j_call: TRBJ2-7; d_call: NA; clone_size: once; v_call: TRBV12-5
cdr3_nt: TGTGCCAGCAGCCCCTCACAGGGCTACAATGAGCAGTTCTTC; cdr3_aa: CASSPSQGYNEQFF; j_call: TRBJ2-1; d_call: NA; clone_size: few; v_call: TRBV7-2
cdr3_nt: TGCAGTGCTAGCCCCCTGACAGGGAACACAGATACGCAGTATTTT; cdr3_aa: CSASPLTGNTDTQYF; j_call: TRBJ2-3; d_call: TRBD1; clone_size: once; v_call: TRBV20-1
cdr3_nt: TGCGCCAGCAGCCAAGATGCGGCGGGGACCTATGGCTACACCTTC; cdr3_aa: CASSQDAAGTYGYTF; j_call: TRBJ1-2; d_call: NA; clone_size: many; v_call: TRBV4-1
cdr3_nt: TGTGCCAGCAGTTACTCGGGGACAGTACTCGATTCACCCCTCCACTTT; cdr3_aa: CASSYSGTVLDSPLHF; j_call: TRBJ1-6; d_call: TRBD1; clone_size: once; v_call: TRBV6-5
cdr3_nt: TGTGCCAGCAGCGTAGGGGGCGCGCGAAACTATGGCTACACCTTC; cdr3_aa: CASSVGGARNYGYTF; j_call: TRBJ1-2; d_call: NA; clone_size: many; v_call: TRBV9
cdr3_nt: TGTGCCAGCAGCCAAGAACGGAGATATCGCACAGATACGCAGTATTTT; cdr3_aa: CASSQERRYRTDTQYF; j_call: TRBJ2-3; d_call: NA; clone_size: NA; v_call: TRBV3-1
cdr3_nt: TGTGCCTGGACCCCGGAGGAGACCCAGTACTTC; cdr3_aa: CAWTPEETQYF; j_call: TRBJ2-5; d_call: NA; clone_size: few; v_call: TRBV30
cdr3_nt: TGTGCCATCTCTAACCGGGACAGGGAGAAATTGAGGGGCTACACCTTC; cdr3_aa: CAISNRDREKLRGYTF; j_call: TRBJ1-2; d_call: TRBD1; clone_size: few; v_call: TRBV10-3
cdr3_nt: TGTGCCAGCAGCCCAGGGTCCCAGCTCGAGCAGTACTTC; cdr3_aa: CASSPGSQLEQYF; j_call: TRBJ2-7; d_call: NA; clone_size: many; v_call: TRBV6-5
cdr3_nt: TGTGCCAGCAGCCTGCTCCTGGACGAAGAAGCTTTCTTT; cdr3_aa: CASSLLLDEEAFF; j_call: TRBJ1-1; d_call: NA; clone_size: NA; v_call: TRBV3-1
cdr3_nt: TGCGCCAGCAGCTTGGTGGCCCGTAACTATGGCTACACCTTC; cdr3_aa: CASSLVARNYGYTF; j_call: TRBJ1-2; d_call: NA; clone_size: many; v_call: TRBV5-1
cdr3_nt: TGTGCCAGCTTGAGCGCCGACGGACAGACCTATGAAAAACTGTTTTTT; cdr3_aa: CASLSADGQTYEKLFF; j_call: TRBJ1-4; d_call: NA; clone_size: NA; v_call: TRBV28